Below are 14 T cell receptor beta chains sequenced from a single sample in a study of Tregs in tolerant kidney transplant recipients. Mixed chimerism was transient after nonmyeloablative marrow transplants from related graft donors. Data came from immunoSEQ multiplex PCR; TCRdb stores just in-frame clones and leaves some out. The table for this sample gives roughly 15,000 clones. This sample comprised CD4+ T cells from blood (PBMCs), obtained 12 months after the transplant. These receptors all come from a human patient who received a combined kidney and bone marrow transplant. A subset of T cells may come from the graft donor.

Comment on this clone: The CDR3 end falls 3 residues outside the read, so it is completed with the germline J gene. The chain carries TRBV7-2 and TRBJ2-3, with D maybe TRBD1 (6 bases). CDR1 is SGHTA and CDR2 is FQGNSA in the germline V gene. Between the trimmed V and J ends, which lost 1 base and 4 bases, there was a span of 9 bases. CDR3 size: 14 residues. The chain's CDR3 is CASSLVQGSDTQYF. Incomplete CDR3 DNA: TGTGCCAGCAGCTTAGTACAGGGATCAGATACG.

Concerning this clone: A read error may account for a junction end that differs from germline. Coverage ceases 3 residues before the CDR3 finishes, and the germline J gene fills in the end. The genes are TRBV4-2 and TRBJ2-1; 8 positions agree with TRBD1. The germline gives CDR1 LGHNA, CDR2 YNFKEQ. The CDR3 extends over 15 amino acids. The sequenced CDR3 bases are TGCGCCAGCAGCCCCTGGACAGGGTATGACAATGAG. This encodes CASSPWTGYDNE. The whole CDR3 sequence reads CASSPWTGYDNEQFF.

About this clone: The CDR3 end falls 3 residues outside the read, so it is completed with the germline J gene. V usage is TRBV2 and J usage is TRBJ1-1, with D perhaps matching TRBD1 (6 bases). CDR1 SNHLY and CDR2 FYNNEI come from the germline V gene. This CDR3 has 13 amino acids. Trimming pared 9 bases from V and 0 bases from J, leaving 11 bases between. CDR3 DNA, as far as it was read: TGTGCCAGTTACAGGGAGATGAACACTGAA. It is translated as CASYREMNTE. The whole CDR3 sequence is CASYREMNTEAFF.

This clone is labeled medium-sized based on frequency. This CDR3 is CASSPRSGGDTQYF. CDR3 DNA, as far as it was read: TGTGCCAGTAGTCCCCGGTCGGGGGGAGATACG. J is TRBJ2-3 and V is TRBV19, with TRBD2 identical over 7 bases. Coverage ceases 3 residues before the CDR3 finishes, and the germline J gene fills in the end. CDR1 and CDR2 from the germline V gene are LNHDA and SQIVND (reference sequence). V dropped 5 bases and J dropped 5; count of bases not matched to a gene: 7. CDR3 length: 14 amino acids.

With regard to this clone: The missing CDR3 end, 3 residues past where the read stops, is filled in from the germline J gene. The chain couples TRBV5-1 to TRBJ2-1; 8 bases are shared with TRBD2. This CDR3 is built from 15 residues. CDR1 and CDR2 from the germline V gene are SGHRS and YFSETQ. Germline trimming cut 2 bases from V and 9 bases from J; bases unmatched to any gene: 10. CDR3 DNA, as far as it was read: TGCGCCAGCAGCTTCAGCGGGAGAGGGTGGTTTGAG. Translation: CASSFSGRGWFE. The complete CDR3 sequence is CASSFSGRGWFEQFF.

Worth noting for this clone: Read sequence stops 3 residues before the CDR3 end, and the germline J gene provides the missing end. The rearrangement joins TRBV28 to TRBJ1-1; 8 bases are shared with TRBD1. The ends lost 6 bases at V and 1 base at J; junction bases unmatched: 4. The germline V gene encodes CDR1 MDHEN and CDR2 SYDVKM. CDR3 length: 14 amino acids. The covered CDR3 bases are TGTGCCAGCAGCACAGGGGGGGGGAACACTGAA. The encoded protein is CASSTGGGNTE. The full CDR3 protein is CASSTGGGNTEAFF.

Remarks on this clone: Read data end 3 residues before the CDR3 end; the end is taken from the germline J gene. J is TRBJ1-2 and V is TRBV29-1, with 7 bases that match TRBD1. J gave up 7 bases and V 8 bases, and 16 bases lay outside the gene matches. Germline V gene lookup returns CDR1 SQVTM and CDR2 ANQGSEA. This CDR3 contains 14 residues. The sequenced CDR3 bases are TGCAGCATAAAACCCGGGACAGCGGGGGGTGGC. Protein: CSIKPGTAGGG. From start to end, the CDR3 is CSIKPGTAGGGYTF.

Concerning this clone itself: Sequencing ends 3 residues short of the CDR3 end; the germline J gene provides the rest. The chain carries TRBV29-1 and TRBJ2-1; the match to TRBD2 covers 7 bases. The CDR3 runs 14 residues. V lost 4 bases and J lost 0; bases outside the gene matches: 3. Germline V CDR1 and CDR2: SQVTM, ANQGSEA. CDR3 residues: CSVASGLSYNEQFF. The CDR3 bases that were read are TGCAGCGTTGCTAGCGGCCTCTCCTACAATGAG.

The CDR3 loop is CASSFGGLGETQYF. Partial CDR3 DNA: TGTGCCAGTAGTTTCGGGGGGCTGGGGGAGACC. The J gene is TRBJ2-5, the V gene TRBV19; D possibly corresponds to TRBD2 (7 bases). The read ends 3 residues before the CDR3 terminus; that terminus is restored from the germline J gene. The V gene lost 5 bases and the J gene lost 5 bases, with 15 bases spanning the gap. The germline V gene encodes CDR1 LNHDA and CDR2 SQIVND (reference sequence). The CDR3 covers 14 residues.

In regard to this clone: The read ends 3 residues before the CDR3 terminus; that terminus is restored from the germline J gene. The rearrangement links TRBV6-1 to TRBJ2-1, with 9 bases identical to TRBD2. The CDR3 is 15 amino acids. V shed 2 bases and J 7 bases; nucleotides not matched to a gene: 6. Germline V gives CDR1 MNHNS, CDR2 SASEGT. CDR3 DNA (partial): TGTGCCAGCAGTGAAACTAGCGGGCGAGAAAATGAG. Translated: CASSETSGRENE. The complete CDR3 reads CASSETSGRENEQFF.

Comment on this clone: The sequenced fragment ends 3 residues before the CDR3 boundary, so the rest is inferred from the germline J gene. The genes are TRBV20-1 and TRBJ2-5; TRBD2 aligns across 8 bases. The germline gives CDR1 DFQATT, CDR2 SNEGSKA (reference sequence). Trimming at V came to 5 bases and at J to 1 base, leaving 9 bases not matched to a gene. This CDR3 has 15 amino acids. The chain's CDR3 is CSASGTRNSQETQYF. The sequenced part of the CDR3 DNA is TGCAGTGCTTCCGGGACTAGAAATTCCCAAGAGACC.

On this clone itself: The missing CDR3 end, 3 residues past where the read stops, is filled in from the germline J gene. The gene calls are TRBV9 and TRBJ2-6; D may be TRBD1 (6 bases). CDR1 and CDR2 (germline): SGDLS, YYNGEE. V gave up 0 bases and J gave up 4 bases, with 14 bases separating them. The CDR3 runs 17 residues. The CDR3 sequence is CASSVGVGGAGANVLTF. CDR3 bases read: TGTGCCAGCAGCGTAGGGGTAGGGGGAGCCGGGGCCAACGTC. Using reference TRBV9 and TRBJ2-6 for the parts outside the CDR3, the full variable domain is DSGVTQTPKHLITATGQRVTLRCSPRSGDLSVYWYQQSLDQGLQFLIQYYNGEERAKGNILERFSAQQFPDLHSELNLSSLELGDSALYFCASSVGVGGAGANVLTFGAGSRLTVL.

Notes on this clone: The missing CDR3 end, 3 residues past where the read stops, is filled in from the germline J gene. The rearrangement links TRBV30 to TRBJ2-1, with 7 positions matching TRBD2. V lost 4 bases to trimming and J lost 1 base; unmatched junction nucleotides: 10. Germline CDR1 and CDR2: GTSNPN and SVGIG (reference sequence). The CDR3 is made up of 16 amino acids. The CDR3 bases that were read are TGTGCCTGGAATGCGGCTAGCGGCTGGTCCTACAATGAG. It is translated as CAWNAASGWSYNE. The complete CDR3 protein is CAWNAASGWSYNEQFF.

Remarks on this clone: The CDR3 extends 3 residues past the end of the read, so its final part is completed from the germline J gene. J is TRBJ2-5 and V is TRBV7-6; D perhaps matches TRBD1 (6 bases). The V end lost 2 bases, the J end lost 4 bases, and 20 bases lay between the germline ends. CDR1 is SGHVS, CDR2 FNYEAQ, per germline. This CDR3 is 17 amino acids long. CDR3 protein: CASSLLPAGQGLETQYF. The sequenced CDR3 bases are TGTGCCAGCAGCTTACTACCCGCCGGCCAGGGGTTAGAGACC.